This T cell receptor (beta chain) was found in a study of shared clonotypes between healthy human individuals. This clone was recorded only once. Between the trimmed V and J ends, which lost 4 bases and 2 bases, there was a span of 12 bases. Germline values: CDR1 SGHRS, CDR2 YFSETQ. This CDR3 spans 14 amino acids. The table came from immunoSEQ multiplex PCR; TCRdb's copy has only in-frame clones and leaves some out. The sample holds roughly 500,000 clones, 76% seen once. This clonotype originated in a woman between 40 and 50 years old in good health. Some clones in this sample may be carry-over from other donors' samples. The chain is built from TRBV5-1 and TRBJ2-5; D gene uncertain. The specimen was PBMCs. CDR3 sequence: CASSPSTQQETQYF. Written as DNA, the CDR3 is TGCGCCAGCAGCCCATCGACTCAGCAAGAGACCCAGTACTTC.